Presented here are 7 T cell receptor beta chains from one specimen sequenced in a study of blood T cells in healthy people across ages (dated by TCRdb to about 2015). The library was produced with 5' RACE. The instrument was an Illumina HiSeq 2500. The second PCR ran for roughly 7 to 12 cycles and used a J-beta primer mix along with a sample-barcoded 5' primer. TCRdb handled the public reads itself, with Q25 trimming in fastp and clone calling in MiXCR, and kept productive beta chains. Rows matching on CDR3 protein sequence are summarized as one entry with the most common DNA and genes. In all, the sample holds around 1,500,000 distinct CDR3 sequences, and roughly 28% of those were seen once. The ten largest account for approximately 7.7% of the sample. The sequencing input was blood. The receptors here all came from a woman younger than 45 in good health.

A word on this clonotype: Possible read error: a much larger clone is one base away. The chain recombines TRBV20-1 with TRBJ2-4; perhaps TRBD2 as D (6 bases). Gene TRBJ2-5 matches the end of the DNA better, so the J call may be wrong. The CDR3 spans 13 residues. The germline CDR1 and CDR2 sequences are DFQATT and SNEGSKA (reference sequence). Here the CDR3 reads CSAAETREETQYF. CDR3 sequence (DNA): TGCAGTGCTGCCGAGACTAGAGAAGAGACCCAGTACTTC.

The rearrangement joins TRBV5-1 to TRBJ2-1; 7 positions agree with TRBD2. The CDR3 covers 16 residues. Germline V gene data show CDR1 as SGHRS and CDR2 as YFSETQ. Trimming removed 4 bases from V and 6 bases from J; junction bases left unmatched: 13. In DNA, the CDR3 is TGCGCCAGCAGCCTGTCTTGGGCTAGCGGTATCAATGAGCAGTTCTTC. It encodes CASSLSWASGINEQFF. The variable domain in full, completed from reference TRBV5-1 and TRBJ2-1, reads KAGVTQTPRYLIKTRGQQVTLSCSPISGHRSVSWYQQTPGQGLQFLFEYFSETQRNKGNFPGRFSGRQFSNSRSEMNVSTLELGDSALYLCASSLSWASGINEQFFGPGTRLTVL.

The gene calls are TRBV6-1 and TRBJ1-2; D gene ambiguous. The CDR3 covers 14 residues. Germline V gene lookup returns CDR1 MNHNS and CDR2 SASEGT. V was shortened by 2 bases and J by 2 bases, with 9 bases between the two germline ends. CDR3: CASSESGDNYGYTF. Written as DNA, the CDR3 is TGTGCCAGCAGTGAATCAGGAGACAACTATGGCTACACCTTC.

This chain uses TRBV12-3 or TRBV12-4 with TRBJ2-3; 7 nucleotides line up with TRBD2. V lost 4 bases and J lost 6; bases outside the gene matches: 13. The CDR3 has 16 amino acids. The CDR3 here is CASSSLVAGVVDTQYF. CDR3 nucleotide sequence: TGTGCCAGCAGTTCCCTCGTTGCGGGAGTGGTGGATACGCAGTATTTT.

This chain uses TRBV18 with TRBJ2-3; 11 positions match TRBD2. J was trimmed by 2 bases and V by 5 bases; bases with no gene match: 6. The germline V gene has CDR1 KGHSH and CDR2 LQKENI. The CDR3 sequence is 16 residues long. CDR3 in DNA: TGTGCCAGCTCATCTACTAGCGGGGGATTCACAGATACGCAGTATTTT. This translates into CASSSTSGGFTDTQYF.

V and J are TRBV5-1 and TRBJ2-7, with TRBD2 matching 8 bases. The V segment lost 0 bases and the J segment 6 bases; nucleotides outside the gene matches: 2. The CDR3 is made up of 13 amino acids. The germline V gene encodes CDR1 SGHRS and CDR2 YFSETQ. DNA of the CDR3: TGCGCCAGCAGCTTGGAAGGACTAGCCGAGCAGTACTTC. Its translation is CASSLEGLAEQYF. Based on the CDR3 plus reference TRBV5-1 and TRBJ2-7, the full variable domain is KAGVTQTPRYLIKTRGQQVTLSCSPISGHRSVSWYQQTPGQGLQFLFEYFSETQRNKGNFPGRFSGRQFSNSRSEMNVSTLELGDSALYLCASSLEGLAEQYFGPGTRLTVT.

The V and J genes are TRBV4-3 and TRBJ2-7; maybe TRBD1 (5 bases). The DNA matches TRBJ2-5 better at its end, which makes the J call doubtful. The length of the CDR3 is 15 residues. The V gene's germline CDR1 is LGHNA and CDR2 YSLEER. CDR3 residues: CASSQDTSGLETQYF. DNA of the CDR3: TGCGCCAGCAGCCAAGATACTTCAGGGCTGGAGACCCAGTACTTC.